This TCR beta chain comes out of a study of cytomegalovirus exposure and HLA in healthy donors. The PCR was carried out with 60 Vbeta primers and 13 Jbeta primers. TCRdb's copy holds only in-frame clones and misses some; the assay was immunoSEQ multiplex PCR. The sample lists roughly 93,000 clones; around four fifths were seen once. Concerning this clone: No antigen is known for it.

From germline, CDR1 is GTSNPN and CDR2 SVGIG (reference sequence). The CDR3 runs 12 residues. Trimming removed 2 bases from V and 4 bases from J, with 6 bases in between. General study points: Segments of the TCR beta V type were, in most cases, productive about 87% or about 30% of the time in an earlier analysis. Common viral pathogens were later found to be apparently linked to several of the most significant clusters.

V is TRBV30 and J is TRBJ1-5, with D unresolved. The clonotype comes from a man aged 25-45 years in good health and CMV-seronegative. The sample taken for sequencing was PBMCs. Here the CDR3 DNA reads TGTGCCTGGAGTCCCCCTAATCAGCCCCAGCATTTT. As protein: CAWSPPNQPQHF.